Below, one TCR beta chain is given with its context. The target antigen is unknown. This sample was taken from a study of T cells in localized non-small cell lung cancer. Points from the study as a whole: Median detection of top 100 tumor clones in adjacent lung was roughly 61 clones.

TCRdb keeps only in-frame clones here, not all; method: immunoSEQ multiplex PCR. The table records approximately 3,000 clones, approximately 24% of them present only once. The germline V and J ends were trimmed by 4 bases and 4 bases, with 19 bases remaining between them. There are 16 residues in the CDR3. Germline CDR1 is MNHGY and CDR2 is SAAAGT. The V call is TRBV6-8, the J call TRBJ1-2; D is ambiguous. This sequence originates from a male donor at least 60 years old with stage III lung adenocarcinoma. Here the sequenced sample was lung tumor tissue, taken before any cancer treatment. CDR3 sequence reads: CASSSTRGGSVYGYTF. CDR3 bases: TGTGCCAGCAGTTCCACTCGGGGAGGGTCAGTCTATGGCTACACCTTC.